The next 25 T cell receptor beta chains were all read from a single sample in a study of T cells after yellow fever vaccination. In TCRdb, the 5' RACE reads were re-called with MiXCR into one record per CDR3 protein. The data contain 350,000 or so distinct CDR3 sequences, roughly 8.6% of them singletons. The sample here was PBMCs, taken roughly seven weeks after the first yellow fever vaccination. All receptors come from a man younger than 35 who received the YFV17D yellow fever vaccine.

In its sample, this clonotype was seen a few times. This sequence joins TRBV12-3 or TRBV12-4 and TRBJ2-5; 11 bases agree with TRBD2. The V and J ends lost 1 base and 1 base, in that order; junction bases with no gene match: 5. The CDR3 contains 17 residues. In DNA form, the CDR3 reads TGTGCCAGCAGTTTAGATGCTAGCGGGAGGCTCCAAGAGACCCAGTACTTC. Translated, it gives CASSLDASGRLQETQYF.

CDR3 protein: CAISVDRGNTEAFF. The CDR3 DNA sequence: TGTGCCATCAGTGTCGACAGGGGAAACACTGAAGCTTTCTTT. J is TRBJ1-1 and V is TRBV10-3; TRBD1 agrees at 8 bases. CDR3 size: 14 residues. Germline values: CDR1 ENHRY, CDR2 SYGVKD. With V trimmed by 4 bases and J by 2 bases, 3 bases remained unmatched.

The CDR3 region has the DNA TGTGCCAGCAGTGACTCGACGGCAAATTCACCCCTCCACTTT. This translates into CASSDSTANSPLHF. The rearrangement links TRBV6-4 to TRBJ1-6; D ambiguous. Germline V gene sequence: CDR1 MRHNA, CDR2 SNTAGT. Trimming left V 0 bases short and J 7 bases short, with 7 bases between. This CDR3 contains 14 residues.

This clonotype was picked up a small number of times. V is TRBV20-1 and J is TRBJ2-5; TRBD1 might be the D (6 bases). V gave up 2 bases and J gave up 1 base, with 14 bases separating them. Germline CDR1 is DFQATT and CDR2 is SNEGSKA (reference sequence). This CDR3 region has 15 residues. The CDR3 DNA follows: TGCAGTGCTAGATTACCTCAGGGGCCCCAAGAGACCCAGTACTTC. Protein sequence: CSARLPQGPQETQYF.

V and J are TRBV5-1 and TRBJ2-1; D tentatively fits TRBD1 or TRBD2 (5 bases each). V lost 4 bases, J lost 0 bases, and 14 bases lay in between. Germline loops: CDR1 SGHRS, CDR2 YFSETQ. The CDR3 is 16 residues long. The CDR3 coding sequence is TGCGCCAGCAGCCTGGGACCGCGAAGCTCCTACAATGAGCAGTTCTTC. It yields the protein CASSLGPRSSYNEQFF.

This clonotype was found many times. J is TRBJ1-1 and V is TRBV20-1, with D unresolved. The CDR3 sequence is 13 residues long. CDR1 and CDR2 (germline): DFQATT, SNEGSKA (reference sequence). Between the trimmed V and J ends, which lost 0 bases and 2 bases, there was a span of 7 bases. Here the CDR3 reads CSAREAGNTEAFF. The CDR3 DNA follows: TGCAGTGCTAGAGAGGCAGGCAACACTGAAGCTTTCTTT.

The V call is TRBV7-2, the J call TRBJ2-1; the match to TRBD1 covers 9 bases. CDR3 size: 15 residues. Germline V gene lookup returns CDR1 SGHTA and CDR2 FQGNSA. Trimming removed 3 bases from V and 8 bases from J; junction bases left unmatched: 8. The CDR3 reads CASSLGDRDFDEQFF. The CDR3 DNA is TGTGCCAGCAGCTTGGGGGACAGGGATTTCGATGAGCAGTTCTTC.

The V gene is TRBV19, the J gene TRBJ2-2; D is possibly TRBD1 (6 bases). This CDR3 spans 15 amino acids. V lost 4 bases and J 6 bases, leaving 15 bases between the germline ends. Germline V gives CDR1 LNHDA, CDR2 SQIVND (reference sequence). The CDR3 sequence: CASSSPGQKAGELFF. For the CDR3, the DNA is TGTGCCAGTAGTAGTCCGGGACAAAAGGCCGGGGAGCTGTTTTTT.

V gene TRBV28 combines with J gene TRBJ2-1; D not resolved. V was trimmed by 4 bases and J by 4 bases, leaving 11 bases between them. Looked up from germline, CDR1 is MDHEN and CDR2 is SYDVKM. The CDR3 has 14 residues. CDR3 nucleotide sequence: TGTGCCAGCAGTTACCCCGGGCAGTACAATGAGCAGTTCTTC. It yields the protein CASSYPGQYNEQFF.

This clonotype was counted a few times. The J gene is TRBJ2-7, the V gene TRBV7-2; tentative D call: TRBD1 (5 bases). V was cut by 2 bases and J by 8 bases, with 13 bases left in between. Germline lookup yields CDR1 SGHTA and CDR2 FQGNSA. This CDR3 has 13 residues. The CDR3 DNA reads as TGTGCCAGCAGCTTAACGGATCAGGGCAAGCAGTACGTC. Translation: CASSLTDQGKQYV.

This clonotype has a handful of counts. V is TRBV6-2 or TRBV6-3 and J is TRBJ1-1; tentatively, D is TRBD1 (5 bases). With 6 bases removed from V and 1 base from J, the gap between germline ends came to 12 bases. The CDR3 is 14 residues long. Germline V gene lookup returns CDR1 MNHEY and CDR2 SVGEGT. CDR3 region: CASRQTQGNTEAFF. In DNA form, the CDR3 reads TGTGCCAGCAGACAAACCCAGGGGAACACTGAAGCTTTCTTT.

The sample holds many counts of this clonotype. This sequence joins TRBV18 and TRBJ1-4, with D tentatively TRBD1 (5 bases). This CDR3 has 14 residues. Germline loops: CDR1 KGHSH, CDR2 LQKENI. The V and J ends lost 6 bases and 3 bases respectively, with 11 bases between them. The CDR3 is CASSLRQPNEKLFF. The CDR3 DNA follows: TGTGCCAGCTCTCTGCGACAGCCTAATGAAAAACTGTTTTTT. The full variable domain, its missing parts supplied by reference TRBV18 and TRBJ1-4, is NAGVMQNPRHLVRRRGQEARLRCSPMKGHSHVYWYRQLPEEGLKFMVYLQKENIIDESGMPKERFSAEFPKEGPSILRIQQVVRGDSAAYFCASSLRQPNEKLFFGSGTQLSVL.

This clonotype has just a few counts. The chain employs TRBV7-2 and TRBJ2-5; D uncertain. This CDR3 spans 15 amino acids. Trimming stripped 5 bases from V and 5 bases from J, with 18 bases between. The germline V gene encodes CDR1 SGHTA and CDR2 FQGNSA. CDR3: CASSPRDLTVETQYF. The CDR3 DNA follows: TGTGCCAGCAGCCCGCGAGACTTAACAGTTGAGACCCAGTACTTC.

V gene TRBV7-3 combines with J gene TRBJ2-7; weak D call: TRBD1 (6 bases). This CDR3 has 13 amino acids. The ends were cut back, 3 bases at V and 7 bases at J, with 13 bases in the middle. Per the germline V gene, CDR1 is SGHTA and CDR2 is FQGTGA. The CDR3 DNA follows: TGTGCCAGCAGCTTGGGGGCGGCCCAAGAGCAGTACTTC. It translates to CASSLGAAQEQYF.

The CDR3 loop is CASSTAGHLSNQPQHF. The CDR3 DNA sequence: TGTGCCAGTAGTACGGCGGGACACCTAAGCAATCAGCCCCAGCATTTT. The chain carries TRBV19 and TRBJ1-5, with D perhaps TRBD1 (6 bases). CDR3 length: 16 amino acids. CDR1 is LNHDA and CDR2 is SQIVND in the germline V gene (reference sequence). Trimming took 4 bases from V and 1 from J, leaving 14 bases between them. Together with reference TRBV19 and TRBJ1-5, the CDR3 gives the full variable domain: DGGITQSPKYLFRKEGQNVTLSCEQNLNHDAMYWYRQDPGQGLRLIYYSQIVNDFQKGDIAEGYSVSREKKESFPLTVTSAQKNPTAFYLCASSTAGHLSNQPQHFGDGTRLSIL.

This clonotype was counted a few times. The CDR3 DNA is TGTGCCAGCAGTTACTCGAGTGACCCCATCACCGGGGAGCTGTTTTTT. Amino acid sequence: CASSYSSDPITGELFF. The V gene is TRBV6-5, the J gene TRBJ2-2; D is ambiguous. V was trimmed by 0 bases and J by 4 bases, leaving 12 bases between them. CDR3 length equals 16 residues. Germline CDR1 reads MNHEY; CDR2 reads SVGAGI.

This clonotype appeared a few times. CDR3 residues: CASSLLAEHYNEQFF. In DNA, the CDR3 is TGTGCCAGCAGCTTACTAGCGGAACACTACAATGAGCAGTTCTTC. The chain carries TRBV7-2 and TRBJ2-1; 7 bases line up with TRBD2. V shed 2 bases and J 3 bases; nucleotides not matched to a gene: 4. This CDR3 has 15 amino acids. Germline V lookup: CDR1 SGHTA, CDR2 FQGNSA.

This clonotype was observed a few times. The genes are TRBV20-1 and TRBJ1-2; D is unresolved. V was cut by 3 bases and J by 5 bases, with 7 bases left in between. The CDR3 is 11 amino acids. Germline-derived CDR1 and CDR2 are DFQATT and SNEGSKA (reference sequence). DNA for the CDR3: TGCAGTGCTAGCTTGGATTATGGCTACACCTTC. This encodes CSASLDYGYTF.

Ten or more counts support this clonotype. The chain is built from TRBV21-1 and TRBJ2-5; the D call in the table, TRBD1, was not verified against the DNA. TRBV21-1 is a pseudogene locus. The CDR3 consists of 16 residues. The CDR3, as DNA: TGTGCCAGCAGCAAAGTTAGCAGGGGAGGCTTGGAGACCCAGTACTTC. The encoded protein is CASSKVSRGGLETQYF.

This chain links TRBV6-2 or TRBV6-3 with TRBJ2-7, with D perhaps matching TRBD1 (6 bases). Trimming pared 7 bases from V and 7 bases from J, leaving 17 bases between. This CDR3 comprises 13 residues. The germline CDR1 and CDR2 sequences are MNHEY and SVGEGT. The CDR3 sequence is CASNQGIFGEQYF. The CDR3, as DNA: TGTGCCAGCAATCAGGGGATTTTCGGGGAGCAGTACTTC.

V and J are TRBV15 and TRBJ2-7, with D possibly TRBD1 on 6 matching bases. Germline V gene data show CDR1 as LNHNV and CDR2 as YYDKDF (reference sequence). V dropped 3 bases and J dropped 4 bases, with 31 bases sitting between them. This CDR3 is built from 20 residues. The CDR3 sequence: CATSSYKILLTGSSDYEQYF. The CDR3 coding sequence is TGTGCCACCAGCAGCTATAAAATACTTCTTACAGGGAGTAGTGATTACGAGCAGTACTTC. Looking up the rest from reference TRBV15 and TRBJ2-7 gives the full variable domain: DAMVIQNPRYQVTQFGKPVTLSCSQTLNHNVMYWYQQKSSQAPKLLFHYYDKDFNNEADTPDNFQSRRPNTSFCFLDIRSPGLGDTAMYLCATSSYKILLTGSSDYEQYFGPGTRLTVT.

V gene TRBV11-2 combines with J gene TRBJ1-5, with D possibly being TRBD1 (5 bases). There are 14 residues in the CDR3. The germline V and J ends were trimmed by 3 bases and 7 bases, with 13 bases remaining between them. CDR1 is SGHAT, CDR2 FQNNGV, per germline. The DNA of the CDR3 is TGTGCCAGCAGCTTGGTGGGACCGGGGCAGCCCCAGCATTTT. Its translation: CASSLVGPGQPQHF.

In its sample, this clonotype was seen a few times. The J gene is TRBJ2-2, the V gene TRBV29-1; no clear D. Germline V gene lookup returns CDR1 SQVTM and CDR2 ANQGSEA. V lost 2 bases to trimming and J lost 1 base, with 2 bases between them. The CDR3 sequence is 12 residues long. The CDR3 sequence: CSVEWNTGELFF. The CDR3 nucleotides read TGCAGCGTTGAATGGAACACCGGGGAGCTGTTTTTT.

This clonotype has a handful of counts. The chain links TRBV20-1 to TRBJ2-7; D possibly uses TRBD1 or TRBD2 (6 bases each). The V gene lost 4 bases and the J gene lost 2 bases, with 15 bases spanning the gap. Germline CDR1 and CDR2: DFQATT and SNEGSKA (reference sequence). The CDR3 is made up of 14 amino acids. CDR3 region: CSAIGGGRPYEQYF. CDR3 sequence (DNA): TGCAGTGCTATCGGTGGGGGGCGCCCCTACGAGCAGTACTTC.

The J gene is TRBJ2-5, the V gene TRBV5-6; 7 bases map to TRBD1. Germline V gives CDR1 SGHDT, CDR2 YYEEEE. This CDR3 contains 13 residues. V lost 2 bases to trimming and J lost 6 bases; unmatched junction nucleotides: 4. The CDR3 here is CASSFEGAKTQYF. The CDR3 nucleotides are TGTGCCAGCAGCTTTGAGGGGGCGAAGACCCAGTACTTC. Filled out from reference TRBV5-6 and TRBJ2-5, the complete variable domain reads DAGVTQSPTHLIKTRGQQVTLRCSPKSGHDTVSWYQQALGQGPQFIFQYYEEEERQRGNFPDRFSGHQFPNYSSELNVNALLLGDSALYLCASSFEGAKTQYFGPGTRLLVL.